This T cell receptor (beta chain) appears in the sequencing data of a study of T cells in Graves' hyperthyroidism and ophthalmopathy. TCR beta CDR3 sequences were amplified from RNA transcripts. The TCR CDR3 was amplified in a first-round RT-PCR using the HTBI primer set. One entry per CDR3 protein, called by TCRdb with MiXCR from the multiplex PCR reads. The table includes hundreds of thousands of distinct CDR3 sequences, less than 15% detected once. V lost 4 bases, J lost 3 bases, and 8 bases stayed unmatched. This CDR3 has 15 amino acids. Germline assignment: CDR1 SGHDT and CDR2 YYEEEE. This clonotype was picked up a small number of times.

The chain carries TRBV5-6 and TRBJ2-3; 7 nucleotides match TRBD2. The clonotype originates from a woman aged 18-29 years with Graves' hyperthyroidism. Sequencing was performed on blood. The CDR3 DNA follows: TGTGCCAGCAGCCCGTATGGCGGGAGTACAGATACGCAGTATTTT. Amino acids: CASSPYGGSTDTQYF.